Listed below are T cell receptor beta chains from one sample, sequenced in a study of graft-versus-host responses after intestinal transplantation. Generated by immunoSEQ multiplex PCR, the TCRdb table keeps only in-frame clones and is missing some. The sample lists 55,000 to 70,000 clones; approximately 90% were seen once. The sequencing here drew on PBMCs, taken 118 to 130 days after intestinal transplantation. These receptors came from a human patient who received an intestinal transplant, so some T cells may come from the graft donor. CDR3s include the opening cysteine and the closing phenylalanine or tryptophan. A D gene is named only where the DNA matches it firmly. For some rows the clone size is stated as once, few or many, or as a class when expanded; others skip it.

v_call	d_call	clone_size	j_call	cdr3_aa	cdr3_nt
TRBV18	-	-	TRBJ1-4	CASSTRRGDEKLFF	TGTGCCAGCTCAACCCGGCGGGGTGATGAAAAACTGTTTTTT
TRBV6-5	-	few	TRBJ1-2	CASSYVGGGYTF	TGTGCCAGCAGTTACGTCGGGGGCGGCTACACCTTC
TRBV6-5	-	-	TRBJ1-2	CASSYSGRFNYGYTF	TGTGCCAGCAGTTACTCGGGCAGGTTTAACTATGGCTACACCTTC
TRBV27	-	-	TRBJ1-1	CASSFGPHGENTEAFF	TGTGCCAGCAGTTTTGGGCCCCATGGGGAGAACACTGAAGCTTTCTTT
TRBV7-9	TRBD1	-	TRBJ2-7	CASSLVGTGAGEQYF	TGTGCCAGCAGCTTAGTAGGGACAGGGGCGGGGGAGCAGTACTTC
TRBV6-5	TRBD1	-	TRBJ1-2	CASSYSGQDYGYTF	TGTGCCAGCAGTTACTCTGGACAGGACTATGGCTACACCTTC
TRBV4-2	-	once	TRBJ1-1	CASSQGLDTEAFF	TGTGCCAGCAGCCAAGGGTTAGACACTGAAGCTTTCTTT
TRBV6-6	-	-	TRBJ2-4	CASKDTTGKNIQYF	TGTGCCAGCAAGGACACGACGGGCAAAAACATTCAGTACTTC
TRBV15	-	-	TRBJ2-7	CATSRGPSSYEQYF	TGTGCCACCAGCAGGGGGCCAAGCTCCTACGAGCAGTACTTC
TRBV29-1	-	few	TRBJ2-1	CSVEGVAGLSSYNEQFF	TGCAGCGTTGAAGGGGTTGCAGGCCTCAGCTCCTACAATGAGCAGTTCTTC
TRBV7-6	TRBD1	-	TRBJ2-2	CASSLGRTGTGELFF	TGTGCCAGCAGCTTAGGACGGACAGGCACCGGGGAGCTGTTTTTT
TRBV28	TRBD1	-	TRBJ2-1	CASSLSSGQGAYNEQFF	TGTGCCAGCAGTTTAAGCTCGGGACAGGGTGCCTACAATGAGCAGTTCTTC
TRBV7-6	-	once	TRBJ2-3	CASSYTGTSGTDTQYF	TGTGCCAGCAGCTACACAGGAACCTCTGGCACAGATACGCAGTATTTT
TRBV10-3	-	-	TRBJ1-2	CASEQGGLTLNYGYTF	TGTGCCAGCGAACAGGGAGGGCTGACCCTTAACTATGGCTACACCTTC
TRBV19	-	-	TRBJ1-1	CASSNIGSPVTEAFF	TGTGCCAGTAGTAATATCGGCAGCCCTGTCACTGAAGCTTTCTTT
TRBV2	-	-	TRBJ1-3	CASSPRTSGNTIYF	TGTGCCAGCAGTCCAAGAACCTCGGGAAACACCATATATTTT
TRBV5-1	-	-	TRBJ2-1	CASSVGSMGNEQFF	TGCGCCAGCAGCGTCGGGTCAATGGGGAATGAGCAGTTCTTC
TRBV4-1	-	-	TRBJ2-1	CASSHRSSYNEQFF	TGCGCCAGCAGCCATCGGAGCTCCTACAATGAGCAGTTCTTC
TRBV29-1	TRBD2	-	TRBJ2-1	CSGRSGTYNEQFF	TGCAGCGGACGAAGCGGGACTTACAATGAGCAGTTCTTC
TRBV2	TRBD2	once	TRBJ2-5	CASSPLPPGTSTETQYF	TGTGCCAGCAGTCCACTACCCCCCGGGACTAGCACAGAGACCCAGTACTTC
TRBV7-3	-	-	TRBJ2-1	CASSSLGGFEEQFF	TGTGCCAGCAGCTCCCTAGGCGGGTTTGAAGAGCAGTTCTTC
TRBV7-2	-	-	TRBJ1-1	CASGPFGVEAFF	TGTGCCAGCGGCCCATTTGGTGTAGAAGCTTTCTTT
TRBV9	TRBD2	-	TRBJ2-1	CASSVGSGGYSEQFF	TGTGCCAGCAGCGTAGGTAGCGGGGGCTACTCTGAGCAGTTCTTC
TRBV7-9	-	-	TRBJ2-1	CASSPIKGQRDEQFF	TGTGCCAGCAGCCCAATCAAGGGTCAACGCGATGAGCAGTTCTTC
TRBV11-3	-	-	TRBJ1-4	CASTQDEKLFF	TGTGCCAGCACCCAGGACGAAAAACTGTTTTTT
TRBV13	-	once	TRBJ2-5	CASSLFRGTAQYF	TGTGCCAGCAGCTTATTTCGAGGGACGGCCCAGTACTTC
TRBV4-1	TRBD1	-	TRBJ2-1	CASSTLTGGYYNEQFF	TGCGCCAGCAGCACCCTGACAGGGGGCTACTACAATGAGCAGTTCTTC
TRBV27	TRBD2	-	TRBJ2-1	CASSFQTLAGGRYNEQFF	TGTGCCAGCAGTTTCCAGACTCTAGCGGGAGGGCGGTACAATGAGCAGTTCTTC
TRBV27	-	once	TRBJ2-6	CASSFGGANVLTF	TGTGCCAGCAGTTTCGGTGGGGCCAACGTCCTGACTTTC
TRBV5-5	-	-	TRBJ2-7	CASSLVPGTPFEQYF	TGTGCCAGCAGCTTGGTTCCAGGTACCCCTTTCGAGCAGTACTTC
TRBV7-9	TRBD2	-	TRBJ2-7	CASSSTSRPYF	TGTGCCAGCAGCTCGACTAGCCGGCCGTACTTC
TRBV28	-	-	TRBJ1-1	CASSDHENTEAFF	TGTGCCAGCAGTGACCACGAGAACACTGAAGCTTTCTTT